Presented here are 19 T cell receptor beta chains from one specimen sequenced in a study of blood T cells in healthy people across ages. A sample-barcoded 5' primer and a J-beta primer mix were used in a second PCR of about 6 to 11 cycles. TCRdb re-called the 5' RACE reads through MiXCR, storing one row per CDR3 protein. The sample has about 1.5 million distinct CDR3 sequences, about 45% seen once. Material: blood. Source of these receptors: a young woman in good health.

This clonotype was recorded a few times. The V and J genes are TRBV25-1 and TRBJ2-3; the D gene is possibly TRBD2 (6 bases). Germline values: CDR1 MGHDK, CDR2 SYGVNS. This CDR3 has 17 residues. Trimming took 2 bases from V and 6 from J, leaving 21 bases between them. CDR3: CASSEPPARPGGDTQYF. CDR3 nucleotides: TGTGCCAGCAGTGAACCCCCCGCCAGACCCGGAGGGGATACGCAGTATTTT.

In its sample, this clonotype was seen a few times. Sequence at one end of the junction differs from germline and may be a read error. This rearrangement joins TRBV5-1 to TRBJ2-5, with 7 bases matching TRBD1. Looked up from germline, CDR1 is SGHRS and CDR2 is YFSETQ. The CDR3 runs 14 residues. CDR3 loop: CASSADRAQETQYF. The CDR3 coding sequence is TGTGCCAGCAGCGCCGACAGGGCCCAAGAGACCCAGTACTTC.

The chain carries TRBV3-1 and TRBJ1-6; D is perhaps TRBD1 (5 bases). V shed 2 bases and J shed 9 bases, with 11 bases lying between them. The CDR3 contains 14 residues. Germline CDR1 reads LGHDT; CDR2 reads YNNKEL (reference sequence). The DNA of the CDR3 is TGTGCCAGCAGCCAAACCGGGGCGATTTCACCCCTCCACTTT. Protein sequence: CASSQTGAISPLHF.

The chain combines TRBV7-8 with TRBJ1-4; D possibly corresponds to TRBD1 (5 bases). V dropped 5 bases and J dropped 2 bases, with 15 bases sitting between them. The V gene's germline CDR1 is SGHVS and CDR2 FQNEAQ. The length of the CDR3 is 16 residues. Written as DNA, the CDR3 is TGTGCCAGCAGCCCCCGGGACCCTGGGACTAATGAAAAACTGTTTTTT. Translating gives CASSPRDPGTNEKLFF.

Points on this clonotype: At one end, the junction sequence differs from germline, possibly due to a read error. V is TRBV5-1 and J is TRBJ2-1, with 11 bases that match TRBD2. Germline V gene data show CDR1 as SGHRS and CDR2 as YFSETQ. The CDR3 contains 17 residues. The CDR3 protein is CASSLGGLAGSYDEQFF. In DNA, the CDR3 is TGCGCCAGCAGCTTGGGCGGACTAGCGGGTTCCTACGATGAGCAGTTCTTC. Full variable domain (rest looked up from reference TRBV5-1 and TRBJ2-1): KAGVTQTPRYLIKTRGQQVTLSCSPISGHRSVSWYQQTPGQGLQFLFEYFSETQRNKGNFPGRFSGRQFSNSRSEMNVSTLELGDSALYLCASSLGGLAGSYDEQFFGPGTRLTVL.

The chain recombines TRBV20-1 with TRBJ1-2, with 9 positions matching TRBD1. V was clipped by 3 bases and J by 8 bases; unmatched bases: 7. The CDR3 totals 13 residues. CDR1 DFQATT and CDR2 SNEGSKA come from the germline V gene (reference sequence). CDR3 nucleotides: TGCAGTGCTAGGGAAAACAGGGGGCGAGGCTACACCTTC. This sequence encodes CSARENRGRGYTF.

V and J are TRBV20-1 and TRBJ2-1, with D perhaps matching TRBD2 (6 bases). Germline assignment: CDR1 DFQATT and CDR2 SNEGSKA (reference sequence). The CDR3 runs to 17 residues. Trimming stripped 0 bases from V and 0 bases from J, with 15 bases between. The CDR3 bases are TGCAGTGCTAGAGATTCCCTAGCGAAGAGCTCCTACAATGAGCAGTTCTTC. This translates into CSARDSLAKSSYNEQFF.

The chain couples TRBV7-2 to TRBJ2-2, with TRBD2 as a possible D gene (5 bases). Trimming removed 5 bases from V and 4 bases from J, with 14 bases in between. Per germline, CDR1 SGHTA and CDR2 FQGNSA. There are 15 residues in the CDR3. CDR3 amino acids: CASSLGLASTGELFF. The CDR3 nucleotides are TGTGCCAGCAGCCTCGGACTCGCTAGCACCGGGGAGCTGTTTTTT.

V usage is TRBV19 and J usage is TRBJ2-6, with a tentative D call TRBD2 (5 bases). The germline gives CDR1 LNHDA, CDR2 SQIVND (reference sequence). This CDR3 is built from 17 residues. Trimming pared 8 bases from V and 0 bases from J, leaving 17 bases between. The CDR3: CASRRGSTYSGANVLTF. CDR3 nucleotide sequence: TGTGCCAGTCGGCGCGGGTCGACATACTCTGGGGCCAACGTCCTGACTTTC.

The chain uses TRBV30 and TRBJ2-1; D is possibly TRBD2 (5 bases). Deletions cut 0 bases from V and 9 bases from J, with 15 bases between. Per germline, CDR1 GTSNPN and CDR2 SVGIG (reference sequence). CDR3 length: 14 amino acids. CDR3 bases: TGTGCCTGGAGTGTAGGCGGCGGGCTCACTGAGCAGTTCTTC. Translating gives CAWSVGGGLTEQFF.

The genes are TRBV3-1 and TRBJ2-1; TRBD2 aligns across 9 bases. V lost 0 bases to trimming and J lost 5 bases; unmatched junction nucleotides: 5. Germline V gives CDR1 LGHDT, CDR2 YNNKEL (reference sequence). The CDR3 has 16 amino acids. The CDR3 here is CASSQDGLAGHNEQFF. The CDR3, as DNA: TGTGCCAGCAGCCAAGATGGGCTAGCGGGGCACAATGAGCAGTTCTTC.

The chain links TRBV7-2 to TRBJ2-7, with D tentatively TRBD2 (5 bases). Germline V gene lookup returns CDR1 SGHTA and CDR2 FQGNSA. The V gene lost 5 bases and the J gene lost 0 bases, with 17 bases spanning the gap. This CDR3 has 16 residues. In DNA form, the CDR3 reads TGTGCCAGCAGCCAAGCTTTAGGACTCCACTCCTACGAGCAGTACTTC. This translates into CASSQALGLHSYEQYF.

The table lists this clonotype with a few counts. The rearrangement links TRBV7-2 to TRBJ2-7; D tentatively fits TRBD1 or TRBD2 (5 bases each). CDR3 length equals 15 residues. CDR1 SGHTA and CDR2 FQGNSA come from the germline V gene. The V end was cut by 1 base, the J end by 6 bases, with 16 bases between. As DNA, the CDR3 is TGTGCCAGCAGCTTAGTTCCAGGGACCCTCTCCGAGCAGTACTTC. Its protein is CASSLVPGTLSEQYF.

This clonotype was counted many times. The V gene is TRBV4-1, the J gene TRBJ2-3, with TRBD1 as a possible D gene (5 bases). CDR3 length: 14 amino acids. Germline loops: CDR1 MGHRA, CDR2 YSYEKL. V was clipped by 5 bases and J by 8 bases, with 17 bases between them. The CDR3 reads CASSLNPRTSTQYF. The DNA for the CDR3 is TGCGCCAGCAGCTTGAACCCAAGGACAAGTACGCAGTATTTT.

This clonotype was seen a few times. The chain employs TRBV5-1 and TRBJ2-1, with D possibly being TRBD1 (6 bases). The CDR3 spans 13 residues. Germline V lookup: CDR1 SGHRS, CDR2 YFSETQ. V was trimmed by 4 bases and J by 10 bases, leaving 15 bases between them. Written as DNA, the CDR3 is TGCGCCAGCAGCATAGGGACAATGGACGAGCAGTTCTTC. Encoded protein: CASSIGTMDEQFF.

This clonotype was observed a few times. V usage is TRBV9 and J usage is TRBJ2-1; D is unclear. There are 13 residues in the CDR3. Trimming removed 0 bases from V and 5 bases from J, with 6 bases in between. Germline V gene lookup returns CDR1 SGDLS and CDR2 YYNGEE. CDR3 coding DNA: TGTGCCAGCAGCGTAGAGGACCACAATGAGCAGTTCTTC. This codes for CASSVEDHNEQFF. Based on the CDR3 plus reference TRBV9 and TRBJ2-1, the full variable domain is DSGVTQTPKHLITATGQRVTLRCSPRSGDLSVYWYQQSLDQGLQFLIQYYNGEERAKGNILERFSAQQFPDLHSELNLSSLELGDSALYFCASSVEDHNEQFFGPGTRLTVL.

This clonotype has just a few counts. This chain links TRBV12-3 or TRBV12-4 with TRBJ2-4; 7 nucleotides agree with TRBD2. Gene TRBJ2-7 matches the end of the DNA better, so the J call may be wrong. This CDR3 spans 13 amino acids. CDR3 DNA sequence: TGTGCCAGCAGTTTATCGGGGGGTCGCGAGCAGTACTTC. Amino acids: CASSLSGGREQYF.

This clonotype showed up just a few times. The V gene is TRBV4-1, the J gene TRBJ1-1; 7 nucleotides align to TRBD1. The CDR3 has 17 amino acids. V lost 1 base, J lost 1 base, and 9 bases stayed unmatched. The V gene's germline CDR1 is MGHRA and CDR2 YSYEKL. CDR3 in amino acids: CASSQVVIGTANTEAFF. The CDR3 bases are TGCGCCAGCAGCCAAGTGGTCATCGGGACAGCGAACACTGAAGCTTTCTTT.

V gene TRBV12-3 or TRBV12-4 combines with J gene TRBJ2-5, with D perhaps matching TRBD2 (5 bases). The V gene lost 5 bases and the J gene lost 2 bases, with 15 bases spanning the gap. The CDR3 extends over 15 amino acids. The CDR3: CASSPERWEQETQYF. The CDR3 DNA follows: TGTGCCAGCAGTCCCGAACGGTGGGAGCAAGAGACCCAGTACTTC.